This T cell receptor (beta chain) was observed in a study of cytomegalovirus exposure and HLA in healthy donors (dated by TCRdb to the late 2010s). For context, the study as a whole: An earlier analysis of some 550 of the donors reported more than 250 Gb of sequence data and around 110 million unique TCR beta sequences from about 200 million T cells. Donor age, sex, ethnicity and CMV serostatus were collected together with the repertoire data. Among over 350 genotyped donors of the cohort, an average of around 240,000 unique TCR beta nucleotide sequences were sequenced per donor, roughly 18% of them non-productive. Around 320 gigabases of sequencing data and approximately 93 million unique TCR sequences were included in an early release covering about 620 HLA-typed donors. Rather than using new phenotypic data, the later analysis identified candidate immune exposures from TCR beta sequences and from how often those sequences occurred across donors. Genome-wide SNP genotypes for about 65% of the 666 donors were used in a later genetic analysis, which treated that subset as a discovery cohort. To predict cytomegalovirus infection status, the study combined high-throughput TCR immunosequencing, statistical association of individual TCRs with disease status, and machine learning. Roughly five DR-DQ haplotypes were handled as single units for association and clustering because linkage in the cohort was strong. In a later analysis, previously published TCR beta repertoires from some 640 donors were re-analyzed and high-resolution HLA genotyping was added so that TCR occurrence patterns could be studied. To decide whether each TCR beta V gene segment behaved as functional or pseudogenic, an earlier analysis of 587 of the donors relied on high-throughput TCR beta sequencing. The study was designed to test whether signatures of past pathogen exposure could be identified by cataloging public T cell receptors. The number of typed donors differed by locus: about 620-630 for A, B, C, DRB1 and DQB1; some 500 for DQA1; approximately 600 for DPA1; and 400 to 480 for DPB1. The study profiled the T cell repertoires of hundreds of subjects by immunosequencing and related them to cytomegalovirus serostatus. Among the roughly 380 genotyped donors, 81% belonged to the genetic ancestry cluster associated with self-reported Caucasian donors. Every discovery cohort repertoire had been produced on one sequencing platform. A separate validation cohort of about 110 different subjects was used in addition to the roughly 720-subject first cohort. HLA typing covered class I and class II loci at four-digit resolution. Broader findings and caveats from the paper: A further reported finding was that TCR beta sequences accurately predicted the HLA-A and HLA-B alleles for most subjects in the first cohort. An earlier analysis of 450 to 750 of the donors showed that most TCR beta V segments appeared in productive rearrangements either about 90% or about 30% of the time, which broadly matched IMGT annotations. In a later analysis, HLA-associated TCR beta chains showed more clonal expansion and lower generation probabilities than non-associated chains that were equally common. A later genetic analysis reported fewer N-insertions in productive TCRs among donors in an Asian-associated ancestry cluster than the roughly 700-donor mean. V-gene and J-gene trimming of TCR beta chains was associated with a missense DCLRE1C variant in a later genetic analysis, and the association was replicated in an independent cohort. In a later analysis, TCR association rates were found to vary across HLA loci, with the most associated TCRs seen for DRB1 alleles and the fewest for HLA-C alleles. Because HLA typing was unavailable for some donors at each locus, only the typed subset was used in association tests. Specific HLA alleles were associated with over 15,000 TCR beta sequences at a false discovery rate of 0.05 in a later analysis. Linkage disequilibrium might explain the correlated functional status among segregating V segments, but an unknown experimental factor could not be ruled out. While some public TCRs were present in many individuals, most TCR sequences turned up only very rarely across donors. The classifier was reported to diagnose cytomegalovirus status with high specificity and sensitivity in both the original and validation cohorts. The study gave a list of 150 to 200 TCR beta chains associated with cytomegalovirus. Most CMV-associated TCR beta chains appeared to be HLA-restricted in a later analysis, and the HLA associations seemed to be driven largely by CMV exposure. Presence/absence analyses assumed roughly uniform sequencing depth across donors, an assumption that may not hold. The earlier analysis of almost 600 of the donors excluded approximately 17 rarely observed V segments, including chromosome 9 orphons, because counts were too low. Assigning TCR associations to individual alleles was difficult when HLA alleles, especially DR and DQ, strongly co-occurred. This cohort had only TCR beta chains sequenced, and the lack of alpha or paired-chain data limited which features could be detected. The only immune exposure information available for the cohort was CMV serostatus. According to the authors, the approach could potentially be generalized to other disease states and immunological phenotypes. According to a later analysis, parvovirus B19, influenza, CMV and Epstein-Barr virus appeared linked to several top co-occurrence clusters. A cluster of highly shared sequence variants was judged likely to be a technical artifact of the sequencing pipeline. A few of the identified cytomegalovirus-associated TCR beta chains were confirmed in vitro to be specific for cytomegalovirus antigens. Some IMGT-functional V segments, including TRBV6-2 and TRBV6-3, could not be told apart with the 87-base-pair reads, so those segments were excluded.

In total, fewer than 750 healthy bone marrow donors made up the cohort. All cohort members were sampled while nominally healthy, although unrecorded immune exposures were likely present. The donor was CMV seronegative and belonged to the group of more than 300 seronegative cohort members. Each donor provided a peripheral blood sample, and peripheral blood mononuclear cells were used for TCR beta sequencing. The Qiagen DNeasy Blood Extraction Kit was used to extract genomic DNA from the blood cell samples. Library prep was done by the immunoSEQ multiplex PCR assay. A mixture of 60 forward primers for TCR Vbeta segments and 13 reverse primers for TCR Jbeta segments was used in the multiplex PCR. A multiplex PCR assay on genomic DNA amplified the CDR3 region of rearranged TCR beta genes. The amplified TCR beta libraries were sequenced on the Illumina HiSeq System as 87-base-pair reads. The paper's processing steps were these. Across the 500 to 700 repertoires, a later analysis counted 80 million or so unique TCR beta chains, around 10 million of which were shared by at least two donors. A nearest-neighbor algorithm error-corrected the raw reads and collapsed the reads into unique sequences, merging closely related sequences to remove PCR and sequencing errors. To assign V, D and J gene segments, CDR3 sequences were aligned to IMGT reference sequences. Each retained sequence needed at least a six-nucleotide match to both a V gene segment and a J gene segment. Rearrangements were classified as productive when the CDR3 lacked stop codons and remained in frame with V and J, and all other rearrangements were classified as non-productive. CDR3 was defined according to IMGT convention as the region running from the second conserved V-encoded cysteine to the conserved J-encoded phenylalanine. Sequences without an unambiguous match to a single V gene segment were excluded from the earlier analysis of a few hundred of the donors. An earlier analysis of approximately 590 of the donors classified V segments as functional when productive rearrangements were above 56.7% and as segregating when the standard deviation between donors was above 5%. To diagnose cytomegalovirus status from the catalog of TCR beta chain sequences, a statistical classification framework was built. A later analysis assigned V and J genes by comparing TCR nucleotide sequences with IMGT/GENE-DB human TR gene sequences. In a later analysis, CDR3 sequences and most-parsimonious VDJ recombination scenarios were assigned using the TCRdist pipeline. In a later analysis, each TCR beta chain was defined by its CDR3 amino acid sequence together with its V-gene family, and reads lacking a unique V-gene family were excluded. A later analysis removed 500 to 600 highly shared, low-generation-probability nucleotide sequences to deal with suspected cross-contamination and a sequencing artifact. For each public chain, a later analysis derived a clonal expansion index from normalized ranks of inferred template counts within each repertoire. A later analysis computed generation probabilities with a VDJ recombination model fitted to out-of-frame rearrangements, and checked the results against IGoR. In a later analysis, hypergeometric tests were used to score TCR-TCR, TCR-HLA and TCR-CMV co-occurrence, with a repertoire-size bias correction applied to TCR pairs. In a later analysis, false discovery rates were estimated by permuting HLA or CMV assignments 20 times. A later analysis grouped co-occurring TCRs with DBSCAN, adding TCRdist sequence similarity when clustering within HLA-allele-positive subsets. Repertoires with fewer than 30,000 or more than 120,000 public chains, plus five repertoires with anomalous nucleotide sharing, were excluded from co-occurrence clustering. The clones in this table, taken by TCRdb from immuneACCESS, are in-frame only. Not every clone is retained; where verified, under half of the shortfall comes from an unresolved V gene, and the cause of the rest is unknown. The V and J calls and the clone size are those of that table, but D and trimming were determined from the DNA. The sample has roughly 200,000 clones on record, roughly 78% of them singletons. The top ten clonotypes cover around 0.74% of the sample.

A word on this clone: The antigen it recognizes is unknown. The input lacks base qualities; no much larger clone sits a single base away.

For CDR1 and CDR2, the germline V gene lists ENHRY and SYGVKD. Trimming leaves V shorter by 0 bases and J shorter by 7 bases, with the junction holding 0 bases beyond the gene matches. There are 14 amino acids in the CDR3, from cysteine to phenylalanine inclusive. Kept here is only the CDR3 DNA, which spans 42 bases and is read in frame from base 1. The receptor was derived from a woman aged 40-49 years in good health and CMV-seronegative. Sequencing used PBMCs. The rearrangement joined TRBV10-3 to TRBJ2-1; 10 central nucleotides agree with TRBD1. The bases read TGTGCCATCAGTGAGTCGGGACAGGGGAATGAGCAGTTCTTC. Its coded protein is CAISESGQGNEQFF.